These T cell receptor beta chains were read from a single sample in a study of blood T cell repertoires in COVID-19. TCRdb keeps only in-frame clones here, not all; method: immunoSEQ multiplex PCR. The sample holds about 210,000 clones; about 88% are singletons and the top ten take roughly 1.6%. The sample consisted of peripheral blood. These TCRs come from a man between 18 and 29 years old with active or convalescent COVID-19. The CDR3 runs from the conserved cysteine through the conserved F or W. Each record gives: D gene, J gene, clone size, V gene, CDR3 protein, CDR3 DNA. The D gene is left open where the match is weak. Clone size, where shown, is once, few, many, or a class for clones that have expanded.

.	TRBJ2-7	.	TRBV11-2	CASSSGLYYEQYF	TGTGCCAGCAGCTCCGGACTCTACTACGAGCAGTACTTC
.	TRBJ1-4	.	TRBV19	CASSITGEKLFF	TGTGCCAGTAGTATCACAGGGGAAAAACTGTTTTTT
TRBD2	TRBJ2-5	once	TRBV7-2	CASSLGGGETQYF	TGTGCCAGCAGCTTAGGCGGGGGGGAGACCCAGTACTTC
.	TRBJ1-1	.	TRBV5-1	CASSLAGLTEAFF	TGCGCCAGCAGCTTGGCAGGGTTAACTGAAGCTTTCTTT
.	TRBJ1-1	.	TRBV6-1	CASSEITEAFF	TGTGCCAGCAGTGAAATAACTGAAGCTTTCTTT
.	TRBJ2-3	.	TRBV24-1	CATSDLRTDTQYF	TGTGCCACCAGTGATCTACGCACAGATACGCAGTATTTT
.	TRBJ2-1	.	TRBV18	CASSPGQGSYNEQFF	TGTGCCAGCTCACCAGGGCAGGGGAGTTACAATGAGCAGTTCTTC
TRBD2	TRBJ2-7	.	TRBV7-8	CASSPRTSGPYEQYF	TGTGCCAGCAGCCCTCGGACTAGCGGGCCTTACGAGCAGTACTTC
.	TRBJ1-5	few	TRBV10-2	CASRDQGQPQHF	TGCGCCAGCAGAGATCAGGGGCAGCCCCAGCATTTT
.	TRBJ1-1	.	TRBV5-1	CASSSHRARGGTEAFF	TGCGCCAGCAGTTCCCACAGGGCGCGGGGGGGCACTGAAGCTTTCTTT
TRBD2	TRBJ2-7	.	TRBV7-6	CASSPSSGGTYEQYF	TGTGCCAGCAGCCCATCTAGCGGGGGAACCTACGAGCAGTACTTC
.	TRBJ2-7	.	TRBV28	CASSLTIAYEQYF	TGTGCCAGCAGTTTGACAATTGCCTACGAGCAGTACTTC
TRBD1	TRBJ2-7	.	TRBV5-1	CASSLKDWGQANPYEQYF	TGCGCCAGCAGCCTAAAGGACTGGGGACAGGCAAACCCCTACGAGCAGTACTTC
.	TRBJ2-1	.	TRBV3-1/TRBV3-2	CASSPTRGNEQFF	TGTGCCAGCAGCCCGACTCGGGGGAATGAGCAGTTCTTC
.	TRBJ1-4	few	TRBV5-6	CASSSAGSPTNEKLFF	TGTGCCAGCAGCTCCGCAGGGTCCCCAACTAATGAAAAACTGTTTTTT
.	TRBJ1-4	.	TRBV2	CASSYSATNEKLFF	TGTGCCAGCAGCTACAGTGCAACTAATGAAAAACTGTTTTTT
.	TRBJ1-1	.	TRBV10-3	CAITRDIHTEAFF	TGTGCCATCACCCGGGACATACACACTGAAGCTTTCTTT
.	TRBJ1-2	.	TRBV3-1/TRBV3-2	CASSQEPGHNYGYTF	TGTGCCAGCAGCCAAGAACCCGGACACAACTATGGCTACACCTTC
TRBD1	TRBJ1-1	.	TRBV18	CASSPLGQPNTEAFF	TGTGCCAGCTCACCACTGGGACAGCCAAACACTGAAGCTTTCTTT
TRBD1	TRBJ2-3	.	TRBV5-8	CASSLPRDRGTDTQYF	TGTGCCAGCAGCTTGCCCCGGGACAGGGGCACAGATACGCAGTATTTT
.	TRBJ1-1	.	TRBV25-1	CASSEQSNTEAFF	TGTGCCAGCAGTGAACAGTCGAACACTGAAGCTTTCTTT
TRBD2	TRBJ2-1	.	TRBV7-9	CASSFGAGDNEQFF	TGTGCCAGCAGCTTCGGGGCGGGGGACAATGAGCAGTTCTTC
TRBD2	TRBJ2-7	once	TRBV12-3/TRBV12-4	CASSLRGGLQYF	TGTGCCAGCAGCCTCCGGGGAGGGTTGCAGTACTTC
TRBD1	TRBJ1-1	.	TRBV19	CASSGGQGRSLNTEAFF	TGTGCCAGTAGTGGGGGACAGGGACGATCCCTGAACACTGAAGCTTTCTTT
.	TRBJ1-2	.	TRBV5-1	CASSLAGRGYTF	TGCGCCAGCAGCTTGGCAGGGCGAGGCTACACCTTC
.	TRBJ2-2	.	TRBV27	CASRFAVNTGELFF	TGTGCCAGCAGGTTTGCGGTGAACACCGGGGAGCTGTTTTTT
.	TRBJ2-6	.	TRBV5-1	CASKIWGVSGANVLTF	TGCGCCAGCAAGATTTGGGGGGTCTCTGGGGCCAACGTCCTGACTTTC
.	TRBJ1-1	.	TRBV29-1	CSVEDPGWVEAFF	TGCAGCGTTGAAGATCCGGGATGGGTGGAAGCTTTCTTT
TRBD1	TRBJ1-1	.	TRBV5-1	CASSVTGGPVNTEAFF	TGCGCCAGCAGCGTCACAGGGGGACCGGTGAACACTGAAGCTTTCTTT
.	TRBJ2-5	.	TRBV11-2	CASSVRQVAQETQYF	TGTGCCAGCAGCGTAAGACAGGTCGCTCAAGAGACCCAGTACTTC
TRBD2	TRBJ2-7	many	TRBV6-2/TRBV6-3	CASSYDASGSNEQYF	TGTGCCAGCAGTTACGATGCTAGCGGGAGCAACGAGCAGTACTTC
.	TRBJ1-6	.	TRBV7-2	CASSLAGVYNSPLHF	TGTGCCAGCAGCTTAGCAGGGGTTTATAATTCACCCCTCCACTTT
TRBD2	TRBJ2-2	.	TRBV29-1	CSVDGGASNTGELFF	TGCAGCGTTGACGGGGGGGCTTCGAACACCGGGGAGCTGTTTTTT
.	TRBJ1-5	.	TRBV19	CASSRWSNQPQHF	TGTGCCAGTAGTCGGTGGAGCAATCAGCCCCAGCATTTT
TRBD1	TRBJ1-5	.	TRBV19	CASSKDRNQPQHF	TGTGCCAGTAGTAAGGACAGGAATCAGCCCCAGCATTTT
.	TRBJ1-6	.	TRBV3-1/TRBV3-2	CASRGPGSTHSPLHF	TGTGCCAGCAGAGGACCAGGGTCTACCCATTCACCCCTCCACTTT
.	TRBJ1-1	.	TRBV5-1	CASSLEGGQNTEAFF	TGCGCCAGCAGCTTGGAGGGAGGCCAGAACACTGAAGCTTTCTTT
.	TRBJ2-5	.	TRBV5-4	CASSFRGQETQYF	TGTGCCAGCAGCTTCAGGGGTCAAGAGACCCAGTACTTC
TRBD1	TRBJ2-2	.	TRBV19	CAPDRGATGELFF	TGTGCCCCCGACAGGGGCGCGACCGGGGAGCTGTTTTTT
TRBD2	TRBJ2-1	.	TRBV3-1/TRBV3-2	CASSRLAGRYNEQFF	TGTGCCAGCAGCCGACTAGCGGGACGATACAATGAGCAGTTCTTC
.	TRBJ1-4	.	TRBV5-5	CASSQRGTATNEKLFF	TGTGCCAGCAGTCAGCGGGGTACTGCAACTAATGAAAAACTGTTTTTT
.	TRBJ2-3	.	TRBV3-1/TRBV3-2	CASSPQGTSTDTQYF	TGTGCCAGCAGCCCCCAGGGTACTAGCACAGATACGCAGTATTTT
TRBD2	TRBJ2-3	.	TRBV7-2	CASSVSGGASTDTQYF	TGTGCCAGCAGCGTGAGCGGGGGTGCTAGCACAGATACGCAGTATTTT
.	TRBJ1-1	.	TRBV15	CATSRDRVTGSVGTEAFF	TGTGCCACCAGCAGAGATAGGGTCACAGGTTCTGTGGGGACTGAAGCTTTCTTT
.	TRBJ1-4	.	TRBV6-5	CASSYRGGTTNEKLFF	TGTGCCAGCAGTTACAGAGGGGGAACAACTAATGAAAAACTGTTTTTT
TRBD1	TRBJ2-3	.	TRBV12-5	CASGLETGVLWNRTDTQYF	TGTGCTAGTGGTTTGGAAACAGGGGTCCTATGGAACCGCACAGATACGCAGTATTTT
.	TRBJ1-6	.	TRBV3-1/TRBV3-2	CASSLDSHSPLHF	TGTGCCAGCAGCCTTGACAGTCATTCACCCCTCCACTTT
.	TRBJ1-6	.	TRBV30	CAWSGESYNSPLHF	TGTGCCTGGAGTGGGGAGTCCTATAATTCACCCCTCCACTTT
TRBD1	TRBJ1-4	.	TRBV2	CASRKSGTVPTNEKLFF	TGTGCCAGCAGAAAATCCGGGACAGTTCCAACTAATGAAAAACTGTTTTTT
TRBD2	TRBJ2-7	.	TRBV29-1	CSVRLAGSYEQYF	TGCAGCGTTAGACTAGCGGGGTCCTACGAGCAGTACTTC
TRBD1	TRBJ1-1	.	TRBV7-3	CASSFGAGGEAFF	TGTGCCAGCAGCTTTGGGGCAGGGGGTGAAGCTTTCTTT
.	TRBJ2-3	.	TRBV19	CASSPGGSGYTDTQYF	TGTGCCAGTAGTCCCGGGGGTAGCGGTTACACAGATACGCAGTATTTT
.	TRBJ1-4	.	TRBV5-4	CASSSDKSRSNEKLFF	TGTGCCAGCAGCTCTGATAAGTCGAGATCAAATGAAAAACTGTTTTTT